The entry below describes one T cell receptor (beta chain). This clone has only one observation. Its antigen is unknown. Per-base qualities were not stored, and no clone one base away is much larger. The data derive from a study of blood T cell repertoires in COVID-19 (dated by TCRdb to between 2020 and 2021). For the wider study: The collaborator samples originated in the United States, Italy and Spain and spanned the acute and convalescent phases of COVID-19. The prospective study material was composed of cDNA or gDNA derived from T cells, B-cell-depleted T cells, or PBMCs. Subjects who had been exposed to COVID-19, were actively infected with it, or had recovered from it provided the deeply sampled blood TCRbeta repertoires that made up the dataset. The repertoires were released in a freely available public database intended as a resource for research on the immune response to SARS-CoV-2. Samples came from the ongoing ImmuneRACE study (first 160 participants) plus 1,254 subjects from 6 global collaborators. The sample metadata nearly always contained a de-identified subject ID, COVID-19 status, age in years and sex. Where available, HLA class I and class II types were taken from metadata supplied by the sample provider and were not determined by assay-based typing. Paper-wide results and their limitations: The quantity of clinical and demographic metadata differed by source and by participant and was supplied without curation.

The collaborating institutions used their own protocols to collect whole blood in K2EDTA tubes. Collaborator samples were shipped for TCRbeta analysis as frozen whole blood, isolated PBMCs, or DNA extracted from either sample type. The immunoSEQ Assay, a bias-controlled multiplex PCR, was used to amplify TCRbeta CDR3 regions from genomic DNA. The original methods were these. The number of nucleated cells in each sample was estimated from the amplification of reference gene primers within the assay. To quantify the absolute abundance of each unique TCRbeta CDR3 rearrangement, sequence reads were collapsed and filtered. For each sample, productive Simpson clonality was calculated as the square root of Simpson's diversity index across productive rearrangements. Not all clones reach the TCRdb copy of this immuneACCESS table, which keeps in-frame sequences only. Checked studies attribute under half of the gap to unresolved V genes and leave the rest unexplained. Clone size and V and J calls were adopted from that table, with D and trimming inferred from the DNA. The sample includes over 120,000 clones, with approximately 87% observed a single time. Jointly, the top ten make up 40% to 55% of the sample.

The germline V gene (reference sequence) sets CDR1 to WNHNN and CDR2 to SYGVQD. The junction carries 14 bases between V and J, which are trimmed by 4 bases and 4 bases respectively. Measured from the cysteine to the phenylalanine, the CDR3 is 14 residues long. Only the CDR3 DNA is retained, 42 bases long and in frame from the first base. The sequence joins TRBV10-1 to TRBJ2-7; the D call is tentative, TRBD1 or TRBD2, as each matches 6 bases. This clonotype originated in a human donor in a cohort sampled during active COVID-19. The sequenced sample consisted of peripheral blood. Here the CDR3 is given as CASSVSGAIYEQYF. The DNA sequence reads TGCGCCAGCAGTGTGTCGGGGGCAATTTACGAGCAGTACTTC.